Given below is one TCR beta chain in context. Repertoires were generated with immunoSEQ multiplex PCR, while TCRdb's copy carries only in-frame clones and drops some. Of about 73,000 clones listed, 90% to 95% are singletons. J was trimmed by 5 bases and V by 5 bases; bases with no gene match: 5. The CDR3 loop spans 15 amino acids. The germline gives CDR1 SGHAT, CDR2 FQNNGV. The data belong to a study of technical replicates of blood from several donors. The sample taken for sequencing was PBMCs. This receptor was identified in a human donor in good health. Some clones in this sample may be carry-over from other donors' samples. This chain joins TRBV11-2 and TRBJ2-3, with 12 positions matching TRBD2. CDR3 residues: CASSIGTSGQDTQYF. CDR3 DNA sequence: TGTGCCAGCAGCATAGGGACTAGCGGGCAAGATACGCAGTATTTT.